The T cell receptor (beta chain) described here comes from a study of T cell responses to AZD1222 COVID-19 vaccine. Study-wide context: Some second doses came at about 4 weeks and others at about 12 weeks; these were pooled.

Regarding the study as a whole: None of the repertoires were sampled until the peak T cell response had passed. Spike-specific TCR repertoires showed rising breadth and depth after two AZD1222 doses. Targeting of unmutated variant regions was reportedly seen in nearly half of spike-specific TCRs.

With respect to this clone: What it binds is not known.

Germline lookup yields CDR1 MNHEY and CDR2 SVGAGI. V shed 6 bases and J shed 1 base, with 10 bases lying between them. The CDR3 totals 15 residues. Libraries were prepared by immunoSEQ multiplex PCR; TCRdb keeps only in-frame clonotypes and omits some of them. The table lists about 150,000 clones, about 93% of them singletons. The V gene is TRBV6-5, the J gene TRBJ1-6; D gene unclear. This material consisted of peripheral blood, taken on day 0 of AZD1222 vaccination. This sequence was found in an adult in good health. The CDR3 coding sequence is TGTGCCAGCAGGCGGGAGAGGTCCTATAATTCACCCCTCCACTTT. Amino acid sequence: CASRRERSYNSPLHF.